This entry concerns a single T cell receptor beta chain. This sample's treatment: randomized to nivolumab then ipilimumab (arm A) or the reverse (arm B). DNA-damaging chemotherapy had not been given to any patient beforehand. PBMC sorting kept live CD3+CD8+ cells without CD19 or CD56. The V gene end was trimmed by 3 bases and the J gene end by 4 bases; junction bases not matched to a gene: 8. The CDR3 totals 15 residues. Germline V gene data show CDR1 as MNHEY and CDR2 as SMNVEV (reference sequence). Libraries were prepared by immunoSEQ multiplex PCR; TCRdb keeps only in-frame clonotypes and omits some of them. The table lists around 18,000 clones, around 70% of them singletons. This sample is drawn from a study of sequential checkpoint blockade in melanoma. Study information: Arm A got nivolumab then ipilimumab; arm B the reverse, 1:1. Each arm's sequence ended with maintenance nivolumab.

The source material was CD8+ T cells sorted from blood (inferred from file names), sampled from a patient given nivolumab and ipilimumab in sequence. The chain is built from TRBV27 and TRBJ2-7, with 8 bases matching TRBD2. This clonotype was obtained from a human donor with melanoma. The CDR3 region has the DNA TGTGCCAGCAGTTTTGAGCGGGGGTTCGGTTACGAGCAGTACTTC. Its protein is CASSFERGFGYEQYF.